A single sample is the source of the 29 T cell receptor beta chains below, sequenced in a study of OX40 agonist ivuxolimab in advanced cancers. The repertoire was sequenced with immunoSEQ multiplex PCR; TCRdb's copy has only in-frame clones and lacks some. The table has 70,000 or so clones, just over 85% seen once; the top ten hold over 2%. The material sequenced was CD4+ or CD8+ T cells sorted from blood, taken in a trial of the OX40 agonist ivuxolimab. The receptors were sampled from an adult with an advanced solid tumor such as melanoma, head and neck, liver or kidney cancer.

J is TRBJ2-3 and V is TRBV4-2; TRBD2 aligns across 7 bases. The ends lost 4 bases at V and 6 bases at J; junction bases unmatched: 7. The CDR3 is made up of 14 amino acids. From germline, CDR1 is LGHNA and CDR2 YNFKEQ. Here the CDR3 reads CASSRDSGLDTQYF. The CDR3 coding sequence is TGTGCCAGCAGCCGTGATAGCGGGCTTGATACGCAGTATTTT.

CDR3 amino acids: CASSPGVSTDTQYF. The DNA of the CDR3 is TGTGCCAGCAGCCCGGGAGTCAGCACAGATACGCAGTATTTT. The V and J genes are TRBV6-5 and TRBJ2-3; D is possibly TRBD2 (6 bases). Germline lookup yields CDR1 MNHEY and CDR2 SVGAGI. This CDR3 is built from 14 residues. V gave up 6 bases and J gave up 0 bases, with 10 bases separating them.

The table lists this clone with a count of one. V is TRBV28 and J is TRBJ2-1; 9 bases fit TRBD1. This CDR3 spans 15 amino acids. Germline loops: CDR1 MDHEN, CDR2 SYDVKM. After removal of 5 bases from V and 8 bases from J, the junction contained 10 bases not matched to a gene. CDR3 DNA: TGTGCCAGCAGTCCGACCGGGACAGGGCGGGATGAGCAGTTCTTC. Its translation: CASSPTGTGRDEQFF.

DNA of the CDR3: TGTGCCAGCAGCTTATCATCAGGGACCTACGAGCAGTACTTC. Residues: CASSLSSGTYEQYF. The chain combines TRBV7-3 with TRBJ2-7; maybe TRBD1 (5 bases). V was pared by 2 bases and J by 2 bases, with 10 bases between. This CDR3 is 14 amino acids long. Germline V gene lookup returns CDR1 SGHTA and CDR2 FQGTGA.

The rearrangement links TRBV18 to TRBJ1-4; 9 bases are shared with TRBD1. The CDR3 loop spans 15 amino acids. Trimming removed 3 bases from V and 5 bases from J; junction bases left unmatched: 4. CDR1 KGHSH and CDR2 LQKENI come from the germline V gene. In nucleotides, the CDR3 is TGTGCCAGCTCACCGGACAGGGGACAAAATGAAAAACTGTTTTTT. Protein: CASSPDRGQNEKLFF.

The chain recombines TRBV5-4 with TRBJ1-2; D is perhaps TRBD1 (6 bases). V was cut by 1 base and J by 8 bases, with 15 bases left in between. This CDR3 contains 14 residues. Germline-derived CDR1 and CDR2 are SGHNT and YYREEE (reference sequence). In DNA, the CDR3 is TGTGCCAGCAGCTTGAAGACAGGTGATATGGGCTACACCTTC. The encoded protein is CASSLKTGDMGYTF.

This clone was seen only once. This chain connects TRBV10-1 to TRBJ2-5; TRBD1 matches 10 bases. The length of the CDR3 is 16 residues. J was trimmed by 0 bases and V by 5 bases; bases with no gene match: 6. Germline loops: CDR1 WNHNN, CDR2 SYGVQD (reference sequence). The CDR3 bases are TGCGCCAGCAGTTTCTCGACAGGGGGCGACCAAGAGACCCAGTACTTC. The encoded protein is CASSFSTGGDQETQYF.

The sample holds one count of this clone. The chain joins TRBV6-5 to TRBJ2-7; no clear D. Trimming shortened V by 0 bases and J by 6 bases, and 9 bases separated the two germline ends. This CDR3 is built from 13 residues. Germline values: CDR1 MNHEY, CDR2 SVGAGI. CDR3 nucleotides: TGTGCCAGCAGTTACTCTATGGCGGTCGAGCAGTACTTC. Translated: CASSYSMAVEQYF.

The chain is built from TRBV4-2 and TRBJ2-2; D perhaps matches TRBD2 (5 bases). The CDR3 is 15 residues long. V was pared by 4 bases and J by 5 bases, with 14 bases between. CDR1 and CDR2 from the germline V gene are LGHNA and YNFKEQ. In DNA form, the CDR3 reads TGTGCCAGCAGCCCCGTCGGCCAGCGGACCGGGGAGCTGTTTTTT. Protein: CASSPVGQRTGELFF.

The V gene is TRBV28, the J gene TRBJ2-2; D unresolved. The CDR3 length is 12 residues. From germline, CDR1 is MDHEN and CDR2 SYDVKM. Trimming removed 5 bases from V and 2 bases from J, with 3 bases in between. The CDR3 spells CASSTNTGELFF. The CDR3 coding sequence is TGTGCCAGCAGTACTAACACCGGGGAGCTGTTTTTT.

The count of this clone is one. The rearrangement uses TRBV10-1 and TRBJ2-2, with D possibly called TRBD1 or TRBD2 (5 bases each). Trimming took 4 bases from V and 3 from J, leaving 9 bases between them. The CDR3 contains 14 residues. Germline-derived CDR1 and CDR2 are WNHNN and SYGVQD (reference sequence). The CDR3 region is CASSVGGDTGELFF. CDR3 bases: TGCGCCAGCAGTGTTGGGGGTGACACCGGGGAGCTGTTTTTT.

A single count supports this clone. The chain couples TRBV7-3 to TRBJ2-3, with a weak D call TRBD2 (6 bases). The CDR3 totals 15 residues. From germline, CDR1 is SGHTA and CDR2 FQGTGA. Trimming removed 2 bases from V and 4 bases from J, with 13 bases in between. The CDR3 region is CASSLFRGGADTQYF. In DNA form, the CDR3 reads TGTGCCAGCAGCTTATTTAGGGGAGGCGCAGATACGCAGTATTTT.

The chain carries TRBV18 and TRBJ1-1; D may be TRBD1 (5 bases). V lost 1 base and J lost 3, with 12 bases in between. The length of the CDR3 is 15 residues. The germline gives CDR1 KGHSH, CDR2 LQKENI. CDR3 loop: CASSPLQGRDTEAFF. In DNA, the CDR3 is TGTGCCAGCTCACCACTTCAGGGAAGGGACACTGAAGCTTTCTTT.

The gene calls are TRBV7-3 and TRBJ2-1, with a tentative D call TRBD2 (5 bases). Trimming removed 6 bases at V and 4 bases at J, with 10 bases between. Germline V gives CDR1 SGHTA, CDR2 FQGTGA. This CDR3 contains 13 residues. The CDR3 sequence is CASSSTRYNEQFF. As DNA, the CDR3 is TGTGCCAGCAGTTCTACTAGATACAATGAGCAGTTCTTC. Filled out from reference TRBV7-3 and TRBJ2-1, the complete variable domain reads GAGVSQTPSNKVTEKGKYVELRCDPISGHTALYWYRQSLGQGPEFLIYFQGTGAADDSGLPNDRFFAVRPEGSVSTLKIQRTERGDSAVYLCASSSTRYNEQFFGPGTRLTVL.

The V and J genes are TRBV6-1 and TRBJ1-1, with TRBD1 as a possible D gene (5 bases). Germline CDR1 and CDR2: MNHNS and SASEGT. CDR3 length: 14 residues. Trimming took 6 bases from V and 1 from J, leaving 12 bases between them. The CDR3 spells CASSPSRGNTEAFF. For the CDR3, the DNA is TGTGCCAGCAGCCCATCAAGGGGGAACACTGAAGCTTTCTTT.

This clone appeared a single time. The rearrangement joins TRBV5-4 to TRBJ2-3, with 7 bases aligning to TRBD1. Trimming at V came to 2 bases and at J to 6 bases, leaving 9 bases not matched to a gene. This CDR3 has 15 amino acids. Per the germline V gene, CDR1 is SGHNT and CDR2 is YYREEE (reference sequence). The CDR3 bases are TGTGCCAGCAGCTTCGGGACAGTGGCCCGGGATACGCAGTATTTT. Encoded protein: CASSFGTVARDTQYF.

The chain joins TRBV7-3 to TRBJ2-2; D is unresolved. This CDR3 is built from 15 residues. In germline, CDR1 is SGHTA, CDR2 FQGTGA. Trimming removed 6 bases from V and 5 bases from J, with 16 bases in between. The CDR3 DNA reads TGTGCCAGCAGTTTCGGGCGGTCCTCAACCGGGGAGCTGTTTTTT. Amino acid sequence: CASSFGRSSTGELFF.

The chain employs TRBV7-2 and TRBJ1-3; no definite D call. Germline V gene lookup returns CDR1 SGHTA and CDR2 FQGNSA. V was trimmed by 5 bases and J by 3 bases, leaving 14 bases between them. The CDR3 is 15 amino acids. The CDR3 spells CASSKGGTVGNTIYF. CDR3 bases: TGTGCCAGCAGCAAAGGTGGTACTGTTGGAAACACCATATATTTT.

The chain couples TRBV6-6 to TRBJ1-2; 7 bases are shared with TRBD1. V dropped 0 bases and J dropped 5; count of bases not matched to a gene: 6. Looked up from germline, CDR1 is MNHNY and CDR2 is SVGAGI (reference sequence). There are 15 residues in the CDR3. The CDR3 coding sequence is TGTGCCAGCAGTTACTCCGCAGGGGGAGGTTATGGCTACACCTTC. Translation gives CASSYSAGGGYGYTF.

V usage is TRBV11-2 and J usage is TRBJ2-7; perhaps TRBD2 as D (5 bases). Germline lookup yields CDR1 SGHAT and CDR2 FQNNGV. The CDR3 consists of 13 residues. Trimming removed 0 bases at V and 9 bases at J, with 12 bases between. The CDR3 protein is CASSLDPSGGQYF. The CDR3 DNA reads as TGTGCCAGCAGCTTAGATCCCAGCGGCGGGCAGTACTTC.

The V call is TRBV2, the J call TRBJ2-7; 10 bases are a match to TRBD2. The germline CDR1 and CDR2 sequences are SNHLY and FYNNEI. V was clipped by 6 bases and J by 5 bases; unmatched bases: 13. This CDR3 is 16 amino acids long. The CDR3 bases are TGTGCCAGCAGGGCATCCTTCTCTAGCGGGGGCGACGAGCAGTACTTC. Its translation is CASRASFSSGGDEQYF.

The chain is built from TRBV4-1 and TRBJ1-5; D is unresolved. Per germline, CDR1 MGHRA and CDR2 YSYEKL. V was pared by 8 bases and J by 3 bases, with 17 bases between. The CDR3 loop spans 15 amino acids. CDR3 region: CASATREGINQPQHF. The CDR3 region has the DNA TGCGCCAGCGCCACCCGGGAGGGTATCAATCAGCCCCAGCATTTT.

This clone occurred once. The chain combines TRBV29-1 with TRBJ1-1, with D perhaps TRBD1 (6 bases). This CDR3 has 13 residues. Per germline, CDR1 SQVTM and CDR2 ANQGSEA. The V end was cut by 6 bases, the J end by 3 bases, with 14 bases between. The CDR3 nucleotides read TGCAGCGTCAGGTTTCAGGGGCACACTGAAGCTTTCTTT. Translating gives CSVRFQGHTEAFF.

CDR3 sequence: CASNGGGASTGELFF. CDR3 in DNA: TGTGCCAGCAATGGAGGGGGGGCCAGCACCGGGGAGCTGTTTTTT. The chain employs TRBV28 and TRBJ2-2; D possibly corresponds to TRBD2 (7 bases). V was cut by 7 bases and J by 4 bases, with 16 bases left in between. This CDR3 contains 15 residues. Germline V gene sequence: CDR1 MDHEN, CDR2 SYDVKM.

The CDR3 reads CASRTGLGVNEQFF. The CDR3 coding sequence is TGTGCCAGCAGGACGGGACTAGGCGTTAATGAGCAGTTCTTC. The gene calls are TRBV2 and TRBJ2-1; 8 positions agree with TRBD2. From germline, CDR1 is SNHLY and CDR2 FYNNEI. V was clipped by 6 bases and J by 7 bases; unmatched bases: 8. The CDR3 runs 14 residues.

The genes are TRBV6-1 and TRBJ1-1; no clear D gene. The V end was cut by 6 bases, the J end by 4 bases, with 6 bases between. The length of the CDR3 is 11 residues. The germline V gene has CDR1 MNHNS and CDR2 SASEGT. The CDR3 nucleotides are TGTGCCAGCAGGGTGGGCACTGAAGCTTTCTTT. It yields the protein CASRVGTEAFF.

The chain has TRBV14 and TRBJ1-1; unclear D gene. There are 13 residues in the CDR3. The germline V and J ends were trimmed by 6 bases and 0 bases, with 8 bases remaining between them. Germline V CDR1 and CDR2: SGHDN, FVKESK. CDR3 protein: CASSVRLNTEAFF. CDR3 nucleotides: TGTGCCAGCAGTGTACGGTTGAACACTGAAGCTTTCTTT. Looking up the rest from reference TRBV14 and TRBJ1-1 gives the full variable domain: EAGVTQFPSHSVIEKGQTVTLRCDPISGHDNLYWYRRVMGKEIKFLLHFVKESKQDESGMPNNRFLAERTGGTYSTLKVQPAELEDSGVYFCASSVRLNTEAFFGQGTRLTVV.

The chain uses TRBV7-3 and TRBJ2-2; D is unresolved. The V end lost 3 bases, the J end lost 2 bases, and 1 base lay between the germline ends. The CDR3 sequence is 12 residues long. In germline, CDR1 is SGHTA, CDR2 FQGTGA. CDR3 DNA: TGTGCCAGCAGCTTCAACACCGGGGAGCTGTTTTTT. This codes for CASSFNTGELFF.

J is TRBJ2-5 and V is TRBV6-1; 11 positions match TRBD2. Germline lookup yields CDR1 MNHNS and CDR2 SASEGT. With V trimmed by 8 bases and J by 5 bases, 7 bases remained unmatched. CDR3 length equals 14 residues. Here the CDR3 reads CASLLAGGHETQYF. The CDR3 bases are TGTGCCAGCCTCTTAGCGGGAGGGCATGAGACCCAGTACTTC.